This T cell receptor beta chain was retrieved from a study of T cells in Graves' hyperthyroidism and ophthalmopathy. Amplification of TCR beta CDR3 regions used RNA as the template. The study used the HTBI primer set for a first-round RT-PCR of the TCR CDR3. From the multiplex PCR reads, TCRdb called clonotypes with MiXCR, one entry per CDR3 protein. The sample records approximately 490,000 distinct CDR3 sequences, 20% to 25% being singletons. This clonotype was seen ten or more times. The V gene's germline CDR1 is SGHRS and CDR2 YFSETQ. J lost 6 bases, V lost 4 bases, and 12 bases had no gene match. This CDR3 is 15 amino acids long.

The sequence was obtained from an older woman with Graves' ophthalmopathy. The chain recombines TRBV5-1 with TRBJ1-1; 7 bases are a match to TRBD1. Sequencing input: blood. The CDR3 loop is CASSPLTGLFAEAFF. CDR3 nucleotide sequence: TGCGCCAGCAGCCCCTTGACAGGGCTATTCGCTGAAGCTTTCTTT.